This T cell receptor beta chain was sequenced during a study of shared clonotypes between healthy human individuals. Points from the study as a whole: Tissue TCR repertoires likely differ from these blood-only repertoires. With four donors compared, 4% to 5% of naive CD4 clonotypes were shared.

This table comes from immunoSEQ multiplex PCR, and its TCRdb copy is limited to in-frame clones, with some not included. The sample includes 2,500,000 or so clones, around 90% seen only once; the top ten take around 0.38%. In the CD4+ fraction, cells were divided into CD45RA+ naive and CD45RA-negative memory subsets. CDR1 is SGDLS, CDR2 YYNGEE, per germline. The CDR3 runs 15 residues. Trimming took 4 bases from V and 6 from J; bases not matched to a gene: 6. With regard to this clone: Its antigen remains unidentified.

The chain recombines TRBV9 with TRBJ1-4, with 10 bases identical to TRBD1. The sample comprised naive CD4+ T cells from PBMCs. The subset is: CD45RA+ positively selected. The receptor was isolated from a man aged 18 to 29 in good health. Some clones in this sample may be carry-over from other donors' samples. CDR3 protein: CASSFRQGADEKLFF. DNA of the CDR3: TGTGCCAGCAGCTTTCGACAGGGGGCGGATGAAAAACTGTTTTTT.